The entry below describes one T cell receptor (beta chain). Its antigen specificity is not known. No much larger clone exists at a distance of one base, and base qualities are not known. This sample is part of a study of control samples from healthy donors and cancer patients (dated by TCRdb to between 2020 and 2021). From the cysteine through the phenylalanine, the CDR3 covers 13 amino acids. The only DNA kept is the CDR3, 39 bases in frame from the first base. The germline V gene (reference sequence) provides CDR1 SEHNR and CDR2 FQNEAQ. Trimming takes 6 bases from V and 10 bases from J, and the germline ends sit 13 bases apart. Library preparation was by the immunoSEQ multiplex PCR assay. Here the immuneACCESS table is served through TCRdb, limited to in-frame sequences with V and J called. Missing clones are a known gap in these copies; in checked studies unresolved V genes cover under half, and the rest lacks a known reason. This sample comprises more than 85,000 clones, around 85% of them detected only once. The ten top clones hold more than 30% of the sample.

The chain uses TRBV7-9 and TRBJ1-6, with no confident D gene call. The material sequenced was PBMCs. The sequence was collected from a man in his 70s with lung cancer. The nucleotide sequence reads as follows: TGTGCCAGCAGAGCCCAGGTAAGGTCACCCCTCCACTTT. It specifies CASRAQVRSPLHF. Outside the CDR3, residues come from the reference TRBV7-9 and TRBJ1-6 proteins, so the full variable domain is: DTGVSQNPRHKITKRGQNVTFRCDPISEHNRLYWYRQTLGQGPEFLTYFQNEAQLEKSRLLSDRFSAERPKGSFSTLEIQRTEQGDSAMYLCASRAQVRSPLHFGNGTRLTVT.